This T cell receptor (beta chain) stems from a study of CD8 T cells in ankylosing spondylitis. Study results and limitations: A motif of 7 to 9 highly homologous TCR beta variants was seen as apparently characteristic of ankylosing spondylitis blood.

The CDR3 contains 15 residues. Losses at the gene ends were 0 bases for V and 5 bases for J; bases not matched to a gene: 4. With molecular barcodes, quantitative 5'-RACE was used to make the TCR beta libraries. TCRdb re-derived calls from the 5' RACE reads in MiXCR, one entry per CDR3 protein. The sample carries some 220,000 distinct CDR3 sequences, 6% to 8.5% recorded once. This clonotype was counted many times. Its antigen is undetermined. This sequence joins TRBV12-3 or TRBV12-4 and TRBJ2-5; 9 nucleotides agree with TRBD1. The TCR sequence derives from a male donor with ankylosing spondylitis. Sequencing used blood, either unsorted or a sorted T cell fraction (not recorded which). The CDR3 protein is CASSLAQGAVETQYF. The CDR3 nucleotides are TGTGCCAGCAGTTTAGCACAGGGGGCTGTCGAGACCCAGTACTTC.